The 29 T cell receptor beta chains below come from one sample, sequenced in a study of cytomegalovirus exposure and HLA in healthy donors. This table comes from immunoSEQ multiplex PCR, and its TCRdb copy is limited to in-frame clones, with some not included. Among 90,000 to 150,000 clones listed, more than 70% were seen once. What was sequenced was PBMCs. The receptors stem from a woman aged 30 to 39 in good health and CMV-seronegative.

This sequence joins TRBV10-1 and TRBJ2-7; 9 bases line up with TRBD1. The germline CDR1 and CDR2 sequences are WNHNN and SYGVQD (reference sequence). The CDR3 length is 15 residues. The ends lost 7 bases at V and 1 base at J; junction bases unmatched: 8. The CDR3 DNA follows: TGCGCCAGCATTGGGGAACAGGGGGCGTCCTACGAGCAGTACTTC. It codes for CASIGEQGASYEQYF.

This clone was recorded a few times. J is TRBJ1-4 and V is TRBV5-1; 7 bases fit TRBD1. The CDR3 sequence is 15 residues long. The germline V gene encodes CDR1 SGHRS and CDR2 YFSETQ. V dropped 0 bases and J dropped 7; count of bases not matched to a gene: 6. CDR3 sequence reads: CASSLDRGVGEKLFF. In DNA, the CDR3 is TGCGCCAGCAGCTTGGACAGGGGAGTGGGTGAAAAACTGTTTTTT.

The rearrangement links TRBV23-1 to TRBJ2-7; D possibly corresponds to TRBD1 (5 bases). TRBV23-1 is an open reading frame, and its role is uncertain. The CDR3 has 15 residues. V was pared by 2 bases and J by 0 bases, with 11 bases between. The CDR3 here is CASSQVGPNSYEQYF. Here the CDR3 DNA reads TGCGCCAGCAGTCAAGTGGGGCCCAACTCCTACGAGCAGTACTTC.

The chain uses TRBV2 and TRBJ2-3, with TRBD2 matching over 10 bases. J was trimmed by 4 bases and V by 6 bases; bases with no gene match: 7. Germline CDR1 and CDR2: SNHLY and FYNNEI. The CDR3 covers 15 residues. CDR3 nucleotides: TGTGCCAGCAGCTCACTAGCGGGGCAGGCAGATACGCAGTATTTT. Its protein product is CASSSLAGQADTQYF.

This sequence joins TRBV10-3 and TRBJ2-7; 8 bases are shared with TRBD1. V shed 0 bases, J shed 0 bases, and the junction held 4 bases outside the gene matches. Germline V CDR1 and CDR2: ENHRY, SYGVKD. This CDR3 region has 16 residues. CDR3 in amino acids: CAISESPTGVSYEQYF. The CDR3 coding sequence is TGTGCCATCAGTGAGTCTCCGACAGGGGTCTCCTACGAGCAGTACTTC.

CDR3 region: CASSYATNYGYTF. CDR3 in DNA: TGTGCCAGCAGTTACGCGACAAACTATGGCTACACCTTC. The V gene is TRBV6-6, the J gene TRBJ1-2; D not resolved. The length of the CDR3 is 13 residues. The germline V and J ends were trimmed by 2 bases and 2 bases, with 6 bases remaining between them. Per the germline V gene, CDR1 is MNHNY and CDR2 is SVGAGI (reference sequence).

The J gene is TRBJ1-2, the V gene TRBV28, with TRBD1 matching 12 bases. The V gene end was trimmed by 5 bases and the J gene end by 8 bases; junction bases not matched to a gene: 6. The CDR3 extends over 14 amino acids. The germline CDR1 and CDR2 sequences are MDHEN and SYDVKM. CDR3 loop: CASSPGQGAQGYTF. The CDR3 coding sequence is TGTGCCAGCAGTCCGGGACAGGGGGCGCAAGGCTACACCTTC.

V usage is TRBV4-1 and J usage is TRBJ2-3; 13 nucleotides line up with TRBD2. V trimming: 3 bases; J trimming: 8 bases; junction bases outside the gene matches: 17. CDR1 is MGHRA, CDR2 YSYEKL, per germline. The CDR3 is made up of 19 amino acids. CDR3: CASSQDPRPGLAGAGTQYF. CDR3 DNA: TGCGCCAGCAGCCAGGATCCGCGACCCGGACTAGCGGGGGCGGGTACGCAGTATTTT.

This sequence joins TRBV11-3 and TRBJ2-1; 9 bases align to TRBD2. The CDR3 has 17 residues. The germline V gene encodes CDR1 SGHNT and CDR2 YENEEA. The V and J ends lost 0 bases and 3 bases, in that order; junction bases with no gene match: 6. The CDR3 DNA sequence: TGTGCCAGCAGCTTAGAAGGAGCTAGCGGGGTCTACAATGAGCAGTTCTTC. It encodes CASSLEGASGVYNEQFF.

The CDR3 nucleotides are TGTGCCAGCAGTCTCTCAGGGAACACTGAAGCTTTCTTT. Its translation: CASSLSGNTEAFF. The chain carries TRBV6-5 and TRBJ1-1; no definite D call. This CDR3 has 13 residues. Per germline, CDR1 MNHEY and CDR2 SVGAGI. Trimming took off 5 bases at V and 1 base at J, with 8 bases between the two ends.

This clone occurred once. V is TRBV4-2 and J is TRBJ2-1, with 8 positions matching TRBD2. The CDR3 extends over 16 amino acids. CDR1 and CDR2 from the germline V gene are LGHNA and YNFKEQ. V lost 4 bases to trimming and J lost 6 bases; unmatched junction nucleotides: 11. The CDR3 DNA follows: TGTGCCAGCAGCCGGGGGGGACTAGTTACTGGCAATGAGCAGTTCTTC. It yields the protein CASSRGGLVTGNEQFF.

The rearrangement uses TRBV18 and TRBJ1-2; TRBD1 might be the D (5 bases). The CDR3 extends over 13 amino acids. Germline CDR1 and CDR2: KGHSH and LQKENI. Trimming removed 3 bases at V and 13 bases at J, with 18 bases between. CDR3 loop: CASSPLIEMGRTF. The DNA for the CDR3 is TGTGCCAGCTCACCCCTCATTGAAATGGGGCGCACCTTC. The full variable domain, with the rest looked up from reference TRBV18 and TRBJ1-2, is NAGVMQNPRHLVRRRGQEARLRCSPMKGHSHVYWYRQLPEEGLKFMVYLQKENIIDESGMPKERFSAEFPKEGPSILRIQQVVRGDSAAYFCASSPLIEMGRTFGSGTRLTVV.

The V call is TRBV27, the J call TRBJ1-5; D remains ambiguous. The CDR3 runs to 12 residues. Germline CDR1 and CDR2: MNHEY and SMNVEV (reference sequence). V was pared by 5 bases and J by 7 bases, with 9 bases between. The CDR3: CASSLPGQPQHF. Here the CDR3 DNA reads TGTGCCAGCAGTCTCCCGGGGCAGCCCCAGCATTTT.

The DNA for the CDR3 is TGCAGCGTCGCCCCAGGGTACCCCTACAATGAGCAGTTCTTC. Protein product: CSVAPGYPYNEQFF. The rearrangement uses TRBV29-1 and TRBJ2-1, with D possibly matching TRBD1 (5 bases). From germline, CDR1 is SQVTM and CDR2 ANQGSEA. Trimming removed 6 bases at V and 2 bases at J, with 14 bases between. This CDR3 contains 14 residues.

This clone was found once. V is TRBV5-1 and J is TRBJ1-1; D is possibly TRBD1 (5 bases). The V and J ends lost 4 bases and 1 base respectively, with 11 bases between them. Germline V gene lookup returns CDR1 SGHRS and CDR2 YFSETQ. The CDR3 totals 14 residues. The chain's CDR3 is CASSPQGGNTEAFF. CDR3 nucleotide sequence: TGCGCCAGCAGCCCCCAGGGAGGGAACACTGAAGCTTTCTTT.

The V and J genes are TRBV29-1 and TRBJ1-1, with TRBD1 matching over 7 bases. The germline V gene encodes CDR1 SQVTM and CDR2 ANQGSEA. The length of the CDR3 is 14 residues. Trimming removed 4 bases from V and 0 bases from J; junction bases left unmatched: 5. The CDR3 nucleotides are TGCAGCGTTGGAAAGGGGGCGTTGAACACTGAAGCTTTCTTT. It encodes CSVGKGALNTEAFF.

This clone was seen a few times. The chain recombines TRBV30 with TRBJ1-5; 7 bases match TRBD1. CDR3 size: 14 residues. Trimming took 1 base from V and 2 from J; bases not matched to a gene: 2. Germline loops: CDR1 GTSNPN, CDR2 SVGIG (reference sequence). CDR3 nucleotide sequence: TGTGCCTGGAGTGAGGGGGCTGGCAATCAGCCCCAGCATTTT. Protein product: CAWSEGAGNQPQHF.

The chain joins TRBV27 to TRBJ2-3, with 14 bases identical to TRBD2. Germline CDR1 is MNHEY and CDR2 is SMNVEV (reference sequence). CDR3 length: 18 residues. Trimming cost V 4 bases and J 3 bases; bases outside gene matches: 9. In nucleotides, the CDR3 is TGTGCCAGCAGTTCACGTCAGACTAGCGGGGGGGCTACAGATACGCAGTATTTT. Translated, it gives CASSSRQTSGGATDTQYF.

The genes are TRBV6-5 and TRBJ1-5, with 11 bases identical to TRBD1. The junction had 4 bases not matched to a gene; V was cut back by 9 bases and J by 6 bases. Germline CDR1 and CDR2: MNHEY and SVGAGI. This CDR3 spans 13 amino acids. CDR3 sequence (DNA): TGTGCCAGTGGACAGGGGGCGGGTCAGCCCCAGCATTTT. Its protein is CASGQGAGQPQHF.

This chain joins TRBV7-9 and TRBJ1-1, with 11 positions matching TRBD1. There are 14 residues in the CDR3. Germline values: CDR1 SEHNR, CDR2 FQNEAQ (reference sequence). The trim removed 5 bases at V and 5 bases at J, leaving 4 bases unmatched. The CDR3, as DNA: TGTGCCAGCAGCCGGGACAGGGGGAGGACTGAAGCTTTCTTT. As protein: CASSRDRGRTEAFF.

A few counts support this clone. V usage is TRBV28 and J usage is TRBJ1-6; D possibly corresponds to TRBD1 (6 bases). Germline CDR1 is MDHEN and CDR2 is SYDVKM. This CDR3 is built from 15 residues. V shed 2 bases and J shed 8 bases, with 13 bases lying between them. The CDR3 DNA is TGTGCCAGCAGTTTAATTTCAGGGGCTGATTCACCCCTCCACTTT. The encoded protein is CASSLISGADSPLHF.

The chain joins TRBV4-3 to TRBJ1-1; D possibly corresponds to TRBD1 (6 bases). In germline, CDR1 is LGHNA, CDR2 YSLEER. The CDR3 covers 13 residues. The V and J ends lost 5 bases and 1 base respectively, with 8 bases between them. The CDR3 region is CASSVGQNTEAFF. CDR3 sequence (DNA): TGCGCCAGCAGCGTGGGACAGAACACTGAAGCTTTCTTT.

V usage is TRBV15 and J usage is TRBJ1-5, with D perhaps TRBD1 (5 bases). The CDR3 extends over 14 amino acids. Germline assignment: CDR1 LNHNV and CDR2 YYDKDF (reference sequence). Trimming took 1 base from V and 7 from J, leaving 11 bases between them. The CDR3 DNA follows: TGTGCCACCAGCAGAGCATCAGGGAGGCAGCCCCAGCATTTT. Translation: CATSRASGRQPQHF.

The rearrangement links TRBV5-4 to TRBJ1-1, with D unclear. Trimming left V 4 bases short and J 1 base short, with 2 bases between. Germline V lookup: CDR1 SGHNT, CDR2 YYREEE (reference sequence). There are 11 residues in the CDR3. The CDR3 coding sequence is TGTGCCAGCAGCCAGAACACTGAAGCTTTCTTT. Translating it yields CASSQNTEAFF.

The rearrangement joins TRBV5-4 to TRBJ2-5, with TRBD2 matching 14 bases. This CDR3 comprises 17 residues. The trim removed 4 bases at V and 6 bases at J, leaving 11 bases unmatched. The germline V gene has CDR1 SGHNT and CDR2 YYREEE (reference sequence). In DNA, the CDR3 is TGTGCCAGCAGCCGACTAGCGGGGGGGGGCGGCGGTAAGACCCAGTACTTC. Its translation is CASSRLAGGGGGKTQYF.

This chain links TRBV7-2 with TRBJ2-3; a possible D gene is TRBD1 (5 bases). The V gene lost 3 bases and the J gene lost 2 bases, with 12 bases spanning the gap. The CDR3 is 15 amino acids. The germline CDR1 and CDR2 sequences are SGHTA and FQGNSA. In nucleotides, the CDR3 is TGTGCCAGCAGCTTGGGGCAGCCACTCACAGATACGCAGTATTTT. Its protein product is CASSLGQPLTDTQYF.

This chain joins TRBV5-1 and TRBJ2-2; possibly TRBD1 for D (6 bases). Trimming removed 6 bases from V and 4 bases from J, with 13 bases in between. In germline, CDR1 is SGHRS, CDR2 YFSETQ. CDR3 length: 14 residues. The CDR3 here is CASTGQMGTGELFF. CDR3 DNA sequence: TGCGCCAGCACCGGACAGATGGGCACCGGGGAGCTGTTTTTT.

About this clone: In the same sample, other DNA sequences code for this CDR3. This chain connects TRBV6-5 to TRBJ2-5; D might be TRBD1 (6 bases). The CDR3 has 13 amino acids. Germline-derived CDR1 and CDR2 are MNHEY and SVGAGI. Trimming took off 2 bases at V and 2 bases at J, with 6 bases between the two ends. The CDR3 protein is CASSYRGQETQYF. Written as DNA, the CDR3 is TGTGCCAGCAGTTACAGGGGGCAAGAGACCCAGTACTTC.

The chain recombines TRBV18 with TRBJ2-7, with 10 bases aligning to TRBD2. Trimming took 0 bases from V and 7 from J; bases not matched to a gene: 6. The CDR3 runs 15 residues. In germline, CDR1 is KGHSH, CDR2 LQKENI. The CDR3 loop is CASSPPASGGVEQYF. The CDR3 DNA is TGTGCCAGCTCACCACCGGCTAGCGGGGGAGTTGAGCAGTACTTC.